The 6 T cell receptor beta chains listed next were all sequenced from one sample in a study of CD8 T cells in ankylosing spondylitis. One entry per CDR3 protein, called by TCRdb with MiXCR from the 5' RACE reads. The table has 200,000 to 300,000 distinct CDR3 sequences, roughly 8.6% seen once. Material for sequencing was blood, either unsorted or a sorted T cell fraction (not recorded which). All receptors come from a male donor with ankylosing spondylitis or in good health (not recorded which).

This clonotype has a count of ten or more. This rearrangement joins TRBV7-2 to TRBJ1-2, with D unclear. The ends were cut back, 3 bases at V and 2 bases at J, with 13 bases in the middle. This CDR3 has 15 amino acids. CDR1 and CDR2 (germline): SGHTA, FQGNSA. CDR3 residues: CASSLGGRSNYGYTF. The CDR3 DNA sequence: TGTGCCAGCAGCTTGGGTGGCAGATCGAACTATGGCTACACCTTC.

There are many counts of this clonotype. The chain uses TRBV5-1 and TRBJ2-2; 9 nucleotides line up with TRBD2. Germline V lookup: CDR1 SGHRS, CDR2 YFSETQ. With 0 bases clipped from V and 6 bases from J, the junction kept 3 bases outside the gene matches. The CDR3 extends over 15 amino acids. The CDR3 sequence is CASSLERTSAGELFF. The CDR3 DNA reads TGCGCCAGCAGCTTGGAAAGGACTAGCGCCGGGGAGCTGTTTTTT.

This clonotype has at least ten counts. This rearrangement joins TRBV6-2 or TRBV6-3 to TRBJ2-5; 8 nucleotides line up with TRBD1. Per the germline V gene, CDR1 is MNHEY and CDR2 is SVGEGT. Trimming cost V 4 bases and J 5 bases; bases outside gene matches: 12. This CDR3 spans 16 amino acids. Here the CDR3 DNA reads TGTGCCAGCAGTTTACAAGACGGGACAGGTGGGGAGACCCAGTACTTC. It codes for CASSLQDGTGGETQYF.

The chain employs TRBV7-2 and TRBJ2-1, with D possibly TRBD1 on 6 matching bases. Germline CDR1 is SGHTA and CDR2 is FQGNSA. This CDR3 contains 14 residues. V was trimmed by 8 bases and J by 2 bases, leaving 13 bases between them. In DNA, the CDR3 is TGTGCCAGCGCCCAGGGGATGGCCTACAATGAGCAGTTCTTC. This codes for CASAQGMAYNEQFF.

This clonotype showed up many times. This rearrangement joins TRBV3-1 to TRBJ2-7; D uncertain. V was pared by 0 bases and J by 2 bases, with 11 bases between. CDR1 is LGHDT and CDR2 is YNNKEL in the germline V gene (reference sequence). The CDR3 extends over 15 amino acids. The CDR3 loop is CASSQEMGRPYEQYF. The CDR3 coding sequence is TGTGCCAGCAGCCAAGAAATGGGCCGACCCTACGAGCAGTACTTC.

The chain couples TRBV11-3 to TRBJ1-3; D remains ambiguous. The V gene lost 1 base and the J gene lost 0 bases, with 13 bases spanning the gap. The CDR3 runs 17 residues. The germline gives CDR1 SGHNT, CDR2 YENEEA. CDR3: CASSLGSLTFSGNTIYF. CDR3 nucleotides: TGTGCCAGCAGCTTAGGTTCGCTGACCTTCTCTGGAAACACCATATATTTT.